What follows are 12 T cell receptor beta chains derived from one specimen sequenced in a study of T cell responses to AZD1222 COVID-19 vaccine. Sequencing was performed with immunoSEQ multiplex PCR; in TCRdb, only in-frame clones are kept and a portion is missing. The repertoire holds 70,000 to 95,000 clones, with 80% to 90% as singletons. The sequencing used peripheral blood, collected 28 days after the second AZD1222 dose. The origin of the receptors is an adult who received the AZD1222 COVID-19 vaccine.

This sequence joins TRBV5-1 and TRBJ2-2, with a weak D call TRBD2 (6 bases). The CDR3 runs 16 residues. CDR1 and CDR2 from the germline V gene are SGHRS and YFSETQ. V was pared by 5 bases and J by 7 bases, with 21 bases between. The chain's CDR3 is CASSYIPSEGNGELFF. The CDR3 DNA follows: TGCGCCAGCAGTTACATACCGTCGGAGGGTAACGGGGAGCTGTTTTTT. Full variable domain (outside the CDR3, taken from reference TRBV5-1 and TRBJ2-2): KAGVTQTPRYLIKTRGQQVTLSCSPISGHRSVSWYQQTPGQGLQFLFEYFSETQRNKGNFPGRFSGRQFSNSRSEMNVSTLELGDSALYLCASSYIPSEGNGELFFGEGSRLTVL.

The chain links TRBV24-1 to TRBJ2-1; 7 nucleotides match TRBD2. Per the germline V gene, CDR1 is KGHDR and CDR2 is SFDVKD. With V trimmed by 4 bases and J by 6 bases, 5 bases remained unmatched. This CDR3 has 14 residues. The CDR3 region is CATSETGTTNEQFF. The CDR3 coding sequence is TGTGCCACCAGTGAGACCGGGACTACCAATGAGCAGTTCTTC.

V and J are TRBV6-5 and TRBJ1-4; 7 bases fit TRBD1. CDR3 length: 13 amino acids. Germline lookup yields CDR1 MNHEY and CDR2 SVGAGI. V was pared by 8 bases and J by 6 bases, with 6 bases of the junction left unmatched. The CDR3 sequence: CASGRGRDEKLFF. CDR3 coding DNA: TGTGCCAGCGGGAGGGGGCGGGATGAAAAACTGTTTTTT.

This chain connects TRBV14 to TRBJ2-2; no firm D call. There are 15 residues in the CDR3. The germline CDR1 and CDR2 sequences are SGHDN and FVKESK. V dropped 1 base and J dropped 6 bases, with 12 bases sitting between them. The CDR3: CASSQAGYGAGELFF. The CDR3 nucleotides are TGTGCCAGCAGCCAAGCTGGGTATGGAGCCGGGGAGCTGTTTTTT. The full variable domain, with the rest looked up from reference TRBV14 and TRBJ2-2, is EAGVTQFPSHSVIEKGQTVTLRCDPISGHDNLYWYRRVMGKEIKFLLHFVKESKQDESGMPNNRFLAERTGGTYSTLKVQPAELEDSGVYFCASSQAGYGAGELFFGEGSRLTVL.

This chain uses TRBV7-8 with TRBJ1-1; a weak D match, TRBD1 (5 bases). The CDR3 totals 13 residues. Germline V gene sequence: CDR1 SGHVS, CDR2 FQNEAQ. The V and J ends lost 5 bases and 4 bases respectively, with 11 bases between them. CDR3 region: CASSGAMGTEAFF. The CDR3 DNA reads as TGTGCCAGCAGCGGGGCTATGGGCACTGAAGCTTTCTTT.

This sequence joins TRBV11-1 and TRBJ1-5, with a tentative D call TRBD1 (5 bases). The germline V gene has CDR1 SGHAT and CDR2 FQDESV (reference sequence). This CDR3 is 14 amino acids long. V lost 4 bases to trimming and J lost 4 bases, with 11 bases between them. CDR3 sequence: CASSSGTSNQPQHF. Here the CDR3 DNA reads TGTGCCAGCAGCTCCGGGACGTCTAATCAGCCCCAGCATTTT. The entire variable domain, with the rest obtained from reference TRBV11-1 and TRBJ1-5, is as follows: EAEVAQSPRYKITEKSQAVAFWCDPISGHATLYWYRQILGQGPELLVQFQDESVVDDSQLPKDRFSAERLKGVDSTLKIQPAELGDSAMYLCASSSGTSNQPQHFGDGTRLSIL.

The chain links TRBV29-1 to TRBJ2-1; 12 bases map to TRBD2. The V segment lost 0 bases and the J segment 3 bases; nucleotides outside the gene matches: 6. The CDR3 covers 17 residues. The germline V gene encodes CDR1 SQVTM and CDR2 ANQGSEA. The CDR3: CSVEDALAGGFYNEQFF. As DNA, the CDR3 is TGCAGCGTTGAAGATGCCCTAGCGGGAGGGTTCTACAATGAGCAGTTCTTC.

This chain links TRBV4-3 with TRBJ2-3; 9 bases agree with TRBD1. The CDR3 covers 16 residues. Germline CDR1 LGHNA, CDR2 YSLEER. The V segment lost 0 bases and the J segment 4 bases; nucleotides outside the gene matches: 5. The chain's CDR3 is CASSQDPWTGADTQYF. CDR3 bases: TGCGCCAGCAGCCAAGATCCGTGGACAGGGGCAGATACGCAGTATTTT.

This clone was picked up a small number of times. This chain uses TRBV7-3 with TRBJ1-2; 8 nucleotides match TRBD1. The CDR3 runs 13 residues. Germline loops: CDR1 SGHTA, CDR2 FQGTGA. The V segment lost 4 bases and the J segment 4 bases; nucleotides outside the gene matches: 2. CDR3 coding DNA: TGTGCCAGCAGCTCCGGACAGGGCTATGGCTACACCTTC. Translation: CASSSGQGYGYTF.

The chain combines TRBV19 with TRBJ1-3; unclear D gene. The CDR3 totals 13 residues. CDR1 and CDR2 from the germline V gene are LNHDA and SQIVND (reference sequence). V shed 4 bases and J shed 5 bases, with 9 bases lying between them. The CDR3 nucleotides are TGTGCCAGTAGTACATCTGGCAGAAACACCATATATTTT. This translates into CASSTSGRNTIYF.

The chain employs TRBV6-5 and TRBJ2-7, with 12 bases matching TRBD1. The CDR3 runs 15 residues. Germline lookup yields CDR1 MNHEY and CDR2 SVGAGI. Trimming removed 3 bases from V and 4 bases from J; junction bases left unmatched: 4. The CDR3 DNA sequence: TGTGCCAGCAGTTATAGGGACAGGGGGCCATACGAGCAGTACTTC. Its translation: CASSYRDRGPYEQYF.

The V call is TRBV6-2 or TRBV6-3, the J call TRBJ1-1, with D possibly being TRBD1 (6 bases). Trimming cost V 4 bases and J 0 bases, with 12 bases left between them. Germline assignment: CDR1 MNHEY and CDR2 SVGEGT. There are 15 residues in the CDR3. CDR3 DNA: TGTGCCAGCAGTTGGCGGACAGTGATGAACACTGAAGCTTTCTTT. Protein: CASSWRTVMNTEAFF.